This TCR beta chain was captured in a study of beta chain features in type 1 diabetes. Germline-derived CDR1 and CDR2 are SEHNR and FQNEAQ (reference sequence). The length of the CDR3 is 12 residues. Remarks on this clone: The antigen remains unidentified. The junction and the germline gene differ at one end; a read error may be behind it.

Broader study findings: Type 1 diabetes patients had TCRB CDR3s that were shorter (moderately but significantly so) in all four CD4+ subsets. A closer apparent resemblance between naive, central memory and Treg TCRB repertoires was seen in patients than in healthy donors.

Every isolated RNA sample was fully reverse transcribed, so sequencing captured expressed TCRB transcripts. Sequencing was performed with immunoSEQ multiplex PCR; in TCRdb, only in-frame clones are kept and a portion is missing. The sample yields 53,000 or so clones, around 60% seen once. This clonotype was obtained from a woman in her twenties or thirties with type 1 diabetes. The chain combines TRBV7-9 with TRBJ2-4; 11 bases fit TRBD2. The sequenced material came from stem cell memory CD4+ T cells from blood. This CDR3 reads CASSLEGLAVLF. The CDR3 nucleotides are TGTGCCAGCAGCTTAGAGGGACTAGCGGTTCTCTTC. The full variable domain, rest sourced from reference TRBV7-9 and TRBJ2-4, is DTGVSQNPRHKITKRGQNVTFRCDPISEHNRLYWYRQTLGQGPEFLTYFQNEAQLEKSRLLSDRFSAERPKGSFSTLEIQRTEQGDSAMYLCASSLEGLAVLFGAGTRLSVL.